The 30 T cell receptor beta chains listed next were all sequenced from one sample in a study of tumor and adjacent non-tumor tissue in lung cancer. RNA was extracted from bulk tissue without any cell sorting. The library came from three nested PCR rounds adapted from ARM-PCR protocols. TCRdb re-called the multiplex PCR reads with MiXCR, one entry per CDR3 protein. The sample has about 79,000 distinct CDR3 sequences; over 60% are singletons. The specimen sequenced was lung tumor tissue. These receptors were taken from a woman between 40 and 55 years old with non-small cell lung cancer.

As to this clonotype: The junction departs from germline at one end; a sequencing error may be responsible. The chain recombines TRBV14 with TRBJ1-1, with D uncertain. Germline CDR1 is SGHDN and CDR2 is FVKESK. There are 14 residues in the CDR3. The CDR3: CTSNQAGMNTEAFF. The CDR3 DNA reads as TGTACCAGCAACCAAGCAGGAATGAACACTGAAGCTTTCTTT.

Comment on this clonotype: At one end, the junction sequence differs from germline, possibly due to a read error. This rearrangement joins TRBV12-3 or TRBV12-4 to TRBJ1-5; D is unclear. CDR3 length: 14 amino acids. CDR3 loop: CATCFLGLNQSQHF. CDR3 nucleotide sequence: TGTGCCACCTGTTTCCTAGGCCTCAATCAGTCCCAGCATTTT.

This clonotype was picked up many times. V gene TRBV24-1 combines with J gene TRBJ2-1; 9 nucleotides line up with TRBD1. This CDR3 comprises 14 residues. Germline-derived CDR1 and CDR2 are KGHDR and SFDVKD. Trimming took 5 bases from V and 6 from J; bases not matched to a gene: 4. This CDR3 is CATSALDRGNEQFF. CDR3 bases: TGTGCCACCAGTGCTCTGGACAGGGGCAATGAGCAGTTCTTC.

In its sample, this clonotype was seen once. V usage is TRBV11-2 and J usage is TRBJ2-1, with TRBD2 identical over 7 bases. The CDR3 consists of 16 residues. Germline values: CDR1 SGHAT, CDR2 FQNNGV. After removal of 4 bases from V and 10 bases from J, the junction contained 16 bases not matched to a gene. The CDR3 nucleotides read TGTGCCAGCAGCTCCTACCGACTAGCCCTTAGCAACGAGCAGTTCTTC. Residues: CASSSYRLALSNEQFF.

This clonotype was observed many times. The CDR3 reads CASSSGQSYNSPLHF. As DNA, the CDR3 is TGTGCCAGCAGTTCAGGACAGTCCTATAATTCACCCCTCCACTTT. This chain joins TRBV6-5 and TRBJ1-6; tentatively, D is TRBD1 (6 bases). Germline V gene data show CDR1 as MNHEY and CDR2 as SVGAGI. The CDR3 extends over 15 amino acids. Trimming left V 4 bases short and J 1 base short, with 8 bases between.

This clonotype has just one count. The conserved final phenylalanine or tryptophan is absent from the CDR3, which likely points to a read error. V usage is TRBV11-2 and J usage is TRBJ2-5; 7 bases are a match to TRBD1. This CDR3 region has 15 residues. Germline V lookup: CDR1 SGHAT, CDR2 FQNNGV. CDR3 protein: CASTKFGQAQETQYL. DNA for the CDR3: TGTGCCAGCACCAAATTTGGACAGGCACAAGAGACTCAGTACCTC.

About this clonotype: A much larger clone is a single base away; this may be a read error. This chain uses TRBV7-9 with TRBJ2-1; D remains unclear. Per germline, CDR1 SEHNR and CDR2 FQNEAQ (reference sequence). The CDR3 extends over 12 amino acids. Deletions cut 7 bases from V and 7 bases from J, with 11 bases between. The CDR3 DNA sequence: TGTGCCAGCATCTTTAGTATTAATGAGCAGTTCTTC. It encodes CASIFSINEQFF. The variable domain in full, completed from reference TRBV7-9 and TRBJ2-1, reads DTGVSQNPRHKITKRGQNVTFRCDPISEHNRLYWYRQTLGQGPEFLTYFQNEAQLEKSRLLSDRFSAERPKGSFSTLEIQRTEQGDSAMYLCASIFSINEQFFGPGTRLTVL.

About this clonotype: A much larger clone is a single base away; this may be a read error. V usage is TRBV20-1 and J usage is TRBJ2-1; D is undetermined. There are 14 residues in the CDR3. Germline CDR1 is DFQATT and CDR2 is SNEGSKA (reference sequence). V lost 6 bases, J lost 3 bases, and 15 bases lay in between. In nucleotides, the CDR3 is TGCAGTGCGCGTCACTGGATGAGCTACAATGAGCAGTTCTTC. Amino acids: CSARHWMSYNEQFF.

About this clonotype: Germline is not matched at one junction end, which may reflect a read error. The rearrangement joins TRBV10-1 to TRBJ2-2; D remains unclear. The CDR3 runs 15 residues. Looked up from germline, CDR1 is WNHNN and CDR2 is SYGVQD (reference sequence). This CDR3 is CASSEHETDTRELFF. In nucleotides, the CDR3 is TGCGCCAGCAGTGAACACGAGACTGACACCCGGGAGCTGTTTTTT.

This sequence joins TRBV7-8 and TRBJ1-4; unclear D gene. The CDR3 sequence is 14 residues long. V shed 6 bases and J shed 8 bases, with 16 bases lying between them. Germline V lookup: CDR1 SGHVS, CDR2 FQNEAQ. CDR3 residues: CASSSAADEEKLFF. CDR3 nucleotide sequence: TGTGCCAGCAGTTCAGCGGCAGACGAGGAAAAACTGTTTTTT.

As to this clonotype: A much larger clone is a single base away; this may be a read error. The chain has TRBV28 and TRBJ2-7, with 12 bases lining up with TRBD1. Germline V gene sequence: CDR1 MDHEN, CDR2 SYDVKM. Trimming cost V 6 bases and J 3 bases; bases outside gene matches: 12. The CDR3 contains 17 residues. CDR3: CASSSSCGTGGGYEQYF. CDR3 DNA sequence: TGTGCCAGCAGCTCATCTTGCGGGACAGGGGGCGGCTACGAGCAGTACTTC.

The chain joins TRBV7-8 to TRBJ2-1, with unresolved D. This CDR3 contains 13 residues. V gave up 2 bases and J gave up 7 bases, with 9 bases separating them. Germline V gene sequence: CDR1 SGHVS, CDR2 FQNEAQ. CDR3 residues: CASSLQRYNEQFF. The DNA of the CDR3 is TGTGCCAGCAGCTTACAGAGGTATAATGAGCAGTTCTTC.

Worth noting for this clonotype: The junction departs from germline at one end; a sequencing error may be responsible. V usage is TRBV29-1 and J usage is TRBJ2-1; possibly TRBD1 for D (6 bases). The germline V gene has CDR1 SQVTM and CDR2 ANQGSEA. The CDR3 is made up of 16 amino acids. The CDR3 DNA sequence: TGCATCGTTGAAGGACCGGACAGTAAGTCCTACAATGGGCAGTTCTTC. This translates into CIVEGPDSKSYNGQFF.

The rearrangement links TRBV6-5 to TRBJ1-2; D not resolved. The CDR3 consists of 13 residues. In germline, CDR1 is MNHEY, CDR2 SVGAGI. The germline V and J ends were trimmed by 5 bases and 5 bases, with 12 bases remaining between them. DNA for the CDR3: TGTGCCAGCAGTATCGGGTGTGATTATGGCTACACCTTC. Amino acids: CASSIGCDYGYTF.

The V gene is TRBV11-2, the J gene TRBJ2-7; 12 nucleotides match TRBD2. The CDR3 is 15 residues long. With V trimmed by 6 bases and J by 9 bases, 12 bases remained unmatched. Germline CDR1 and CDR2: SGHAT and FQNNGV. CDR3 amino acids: CASSSRLAGDYGQYF. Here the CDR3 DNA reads TGTGCCAGCAGTTCTCGACTAGCGGGAGATTATGGGCAGTACTTC.

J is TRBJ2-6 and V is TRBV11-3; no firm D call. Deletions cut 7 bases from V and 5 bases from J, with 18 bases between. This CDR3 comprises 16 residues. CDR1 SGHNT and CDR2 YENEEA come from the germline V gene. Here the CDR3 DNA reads TGTGCCAGCAATACAGTCCGTACCTTGTGGGCCAACGTCCTGACTTTC. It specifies CASNTVRTLWANVLTF.

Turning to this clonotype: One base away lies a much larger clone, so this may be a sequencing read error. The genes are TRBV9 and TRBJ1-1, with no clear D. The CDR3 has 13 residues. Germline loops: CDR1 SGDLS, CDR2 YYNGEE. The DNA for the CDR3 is TGTGCCAGCAGCATCGGGAGTAACACTGAAGTTTTCTTT. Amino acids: CASSIGSNTEVFF.

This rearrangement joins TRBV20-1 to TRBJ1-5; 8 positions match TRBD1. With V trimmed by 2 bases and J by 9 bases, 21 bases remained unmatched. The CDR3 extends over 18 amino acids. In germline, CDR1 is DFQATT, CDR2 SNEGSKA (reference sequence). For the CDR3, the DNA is TGCAGTGCTAGATCCCCCGGACAGGGTGTCAAGCGCGATCGGCCCCAGCATTTT. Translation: CSARSPGQGVKRDRPQHF.

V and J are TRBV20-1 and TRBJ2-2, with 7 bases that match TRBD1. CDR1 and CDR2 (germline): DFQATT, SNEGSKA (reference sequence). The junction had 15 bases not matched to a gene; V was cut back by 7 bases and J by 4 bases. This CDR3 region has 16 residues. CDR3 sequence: CSVRSLTGAFTGELFF. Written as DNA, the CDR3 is TGCAGTGTTAGGTCCCTCACAGGGGCCTTCACCGGGGAGCTGTTTTTT.

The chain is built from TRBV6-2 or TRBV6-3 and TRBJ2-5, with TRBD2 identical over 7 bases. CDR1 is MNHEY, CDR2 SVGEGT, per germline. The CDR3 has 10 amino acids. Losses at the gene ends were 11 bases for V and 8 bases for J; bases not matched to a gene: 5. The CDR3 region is CAGGRETQYF. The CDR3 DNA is TGTGCCGGCGGGAGAGAAACCCAGTACTTC.

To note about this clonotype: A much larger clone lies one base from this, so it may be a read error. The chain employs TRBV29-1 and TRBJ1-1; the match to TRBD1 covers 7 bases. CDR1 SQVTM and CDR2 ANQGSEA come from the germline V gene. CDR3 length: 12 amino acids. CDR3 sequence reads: CSGRTGRTEVFF. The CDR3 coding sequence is TGCAGCGGCAGGACAGGTCGAACTGAAGTTTTCTTT.

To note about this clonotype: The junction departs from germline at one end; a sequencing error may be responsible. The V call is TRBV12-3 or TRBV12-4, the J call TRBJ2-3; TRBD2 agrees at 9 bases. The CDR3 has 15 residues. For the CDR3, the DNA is TGTGCCAGCAGTTTTGGACTAGCGAGGGCGGGTACGCATTATTTT. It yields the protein CASSFGLARAGTHYF.

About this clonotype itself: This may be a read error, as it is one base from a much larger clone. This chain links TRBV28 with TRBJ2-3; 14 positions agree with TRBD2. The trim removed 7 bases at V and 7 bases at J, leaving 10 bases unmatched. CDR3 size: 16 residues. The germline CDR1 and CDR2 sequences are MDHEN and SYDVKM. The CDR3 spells CASNSKTSGGANTQYF. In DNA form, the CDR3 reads TGTGCCAGCAATTCCAAGACTAGCGGGGGGGCAAATACGCAGTATTTT.

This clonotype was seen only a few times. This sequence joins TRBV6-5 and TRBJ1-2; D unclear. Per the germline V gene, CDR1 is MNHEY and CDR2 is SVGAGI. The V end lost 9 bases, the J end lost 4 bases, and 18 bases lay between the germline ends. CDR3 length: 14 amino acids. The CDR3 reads CASSAAGSGYGYTF. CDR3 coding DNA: TGTGCCAGTAGTGCCGCGGGGAGTGGCTATGGCTACACCTTC.

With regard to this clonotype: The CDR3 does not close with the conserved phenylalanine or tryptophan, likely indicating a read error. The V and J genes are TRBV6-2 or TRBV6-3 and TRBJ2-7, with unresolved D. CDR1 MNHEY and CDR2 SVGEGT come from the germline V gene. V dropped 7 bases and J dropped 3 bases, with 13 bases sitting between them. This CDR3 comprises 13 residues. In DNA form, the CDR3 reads TGTGCCAGCAACAACGACATGGACTACGAGCAGTACTAC. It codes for CASNNDMDYEQYY.

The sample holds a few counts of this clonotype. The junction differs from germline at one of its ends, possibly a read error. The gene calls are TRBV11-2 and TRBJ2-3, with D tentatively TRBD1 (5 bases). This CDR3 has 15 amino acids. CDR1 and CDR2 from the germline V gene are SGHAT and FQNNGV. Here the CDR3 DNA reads TGTGCCAGCAGCTTAAACAGGCCCTATACAGATACGCAATTTTTT. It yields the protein CASSLNRPYTDTQFF.

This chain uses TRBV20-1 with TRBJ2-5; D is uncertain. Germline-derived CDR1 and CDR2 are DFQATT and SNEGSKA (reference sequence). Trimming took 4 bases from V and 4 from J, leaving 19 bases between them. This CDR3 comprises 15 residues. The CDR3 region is CSAKDSGSTSETQYF. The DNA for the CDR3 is TGCAGTGCTAAAGATAGTGGTTCCACGTCAGAGACCCAGTACTTC.

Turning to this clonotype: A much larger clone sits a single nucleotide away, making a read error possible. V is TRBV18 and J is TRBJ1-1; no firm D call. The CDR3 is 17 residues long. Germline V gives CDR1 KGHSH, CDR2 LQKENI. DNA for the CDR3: TGTACCAGCTCACCCCGCATCCAGCGTGATTCGAACACTGAAGCTTTCTTT. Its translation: CTSSPRIQRDSNTEAFF.

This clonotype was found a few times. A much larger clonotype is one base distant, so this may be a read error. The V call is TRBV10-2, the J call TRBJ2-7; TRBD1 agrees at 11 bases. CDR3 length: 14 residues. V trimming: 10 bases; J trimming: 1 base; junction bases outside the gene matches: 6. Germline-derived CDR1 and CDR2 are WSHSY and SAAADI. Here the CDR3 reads CANRGTGGSYEQYF. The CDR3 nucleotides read TGCGCCAACAGGGGGACAGGGGGATCCTACGAGCAGTACTTC.

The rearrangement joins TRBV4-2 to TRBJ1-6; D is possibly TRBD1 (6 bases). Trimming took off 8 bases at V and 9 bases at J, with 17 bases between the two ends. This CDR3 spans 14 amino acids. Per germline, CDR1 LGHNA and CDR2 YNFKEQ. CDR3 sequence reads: CASGTLGGISPLHF. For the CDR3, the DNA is TGTGCCAGCGGGACCTTAGGGGGTATTTCACCCCTCCACTTT.